This T cell receptor (beta chain) is drawn from a study of PD-1 blockade in classical Hodgkin lymphoma. Sequenced by immunoSEQ multiplex PCR; TCRdb stores in-frame clones only, minus some. The data contain around 28,000 clones, around 84% of them singletons. Points from the study as a whole: After ASCT, patients who started nivolumab under 1 year later were excluded. Lower baseline TCR diversity was reported for newly diagnosed patients than for healthy donors. CD4+ TCR diversity, unlike CD8+, rose significantly by C4D1.

Points on this clone: Its matching antigen is unknown.

The time point denotes: cycle 4 day 1 (C4D1), after five to seven weeks of nivolumab. Each patient relapsed following autologous stem cell transplantation, and prior brentuximab vedotin exposure differed. Isolation of CD4+ T cells from thawed PBMCs was performed by magnetic negative selection. Per germline, CDR1 LNHNV and CDR2 YYDKDF (reference sequence). The germline V and J ends were trimmed by 3 bases and 2 bases, with 8 bases remaining between them. The CDR3 contains 13 residues. The V and J genes are TRBV15 and TRBJ2-7; no reliable D call. Material: CD4+ T cells from blood, obtained before the fourth cycle of nivolumab. The sequence came from a human donor with classical Hodgkin lymphoma. The CDR3 coding sequence is TGTGCCACCAGCAGGGACCCAACCTACGAGCAGTACTTC. Translation: CATSRDPTYEQYF.